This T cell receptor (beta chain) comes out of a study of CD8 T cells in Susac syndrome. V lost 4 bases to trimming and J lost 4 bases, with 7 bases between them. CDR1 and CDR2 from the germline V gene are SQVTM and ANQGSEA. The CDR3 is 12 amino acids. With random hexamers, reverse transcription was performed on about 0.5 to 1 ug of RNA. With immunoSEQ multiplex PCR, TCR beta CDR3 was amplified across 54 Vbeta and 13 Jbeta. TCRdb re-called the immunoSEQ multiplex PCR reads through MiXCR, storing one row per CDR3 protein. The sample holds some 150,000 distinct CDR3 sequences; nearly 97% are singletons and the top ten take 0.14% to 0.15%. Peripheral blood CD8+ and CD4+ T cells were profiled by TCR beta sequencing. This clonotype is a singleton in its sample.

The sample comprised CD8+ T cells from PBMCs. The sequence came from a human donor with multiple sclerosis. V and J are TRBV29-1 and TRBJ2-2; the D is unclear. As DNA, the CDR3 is TGCAGCGTTGTTGTGGGCACCGGGGAGCTGTTTTTT. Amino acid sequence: CSVVVGTGELFF.